The rows below give T cell receptor beta chains drawn from one sample of a study of long-term antiretroviral therapy in people with HIV. Assay used: immunoSEQ multiplex PCR; TCRdb lists only in-frame clones, some missing. This sample carries some 18,000 clones, just over 75% of them seen once, and the ten largest clones take around 15%. The sample was unsorted PBMCs, taken 0.5 years before starting antiretroviral therapy. The receptors were sampled from a woman in her fifties or sixties with HIV. CDR3s include the opening cysteine and the closing phenylalanine or tryptophan. A D gene is named only where the DNA matches it firmly. Clone size is shown for a subset of rows, as once, few, many or a class of expanded clone.

cdr3_aa: CASSSLLTGPTDTQYF; cdr3_nt: TGTGCCAGCAGTTCCCTATTGACGGGGCCCACAGATACGCAGTATTTT; clone_size: NA; j_call: TRBJ2-3; d_call: NA; v_call: TRBV27
cdr3_aa: CASSFGRAAETQYF; cdr3_nt: TGTGCCAGCAGCTTCGGGCGCGCGGCAGAGACCCAGTACTTC; clone_size: NA; j_call: TRBJ2-5; d_call: NA; v_call: TRBV7-6
cdr3_aa: CASSRTGEWTEAFF; cdr3_nt: TGCGCCAGCAGCCGGACAGGGGAGTGGACTGAAGCTTTCTTT; clone_size: NA; j_call: TRBJ1-1; d_call: TRBD1; v_call: TRBV5-1
cdr3_aa: CASSITTDGYTF; cdr3_nt: TGTGCCAGCAGCATAACGACGGATGGCTACACCTTC; clone_size: few; j_call: TRBJ1-2; d_call: NA; v_call: TRBV7-9
cdr3_aa: CASSQDIGGGVYEQYF; cdr3_nt: TGCGCCAGCAGCCAAGATATCGGCGGGGGGGTCTACGAGCAGTACTTC; clone_size: few; j_call: TRBJ2-7; d_call: TRBD2; v_call: TRBV4-1
cdr3_aa: CASSLNWLAGETQYF; cdr3_nt: TGTGCCAGCAGCTTAAATTGGTTAGCGGGGGAGACCCAGTACTTC; clone_size: NA; j_call: TRBJ2-5; d_call: TRBD2; v_call: TRBV7-2
cdr3_aa: CAWVPGQLVAGELFF; cdr3_nt: TGTGCCTGGGTGCCCGGACAGCTAGTAGCCGGGGAGCTGTTTTTT; clone_size: NA; j_call: TRBJ2-2; d_call: NA; v_call: TRBV30
cdr3_aa: CAWSTSASLAARTDTQYF; cdr3_nt: TGTGCCTGGAGTACCTCAGCCTCTCTAGCAGCCCGCACAGATACGCAGTATTTT; clone_size: NA; j_call: TRBJ2-3; d_call: NA; v_call: TRBV30
cdr3_aa: CASSLDRYNEQFF; cdr3_nt: TGTGCCAGCAGTTTGGACAGATACAATGAGCAGTTCTTC; clone_size: few; j_call: TRBJ2-1; d_call: NA; v_call: TRBV27
cdr3_aa: CASSWPTSGGAHEQYF; cdr3_nt: TGCGCCAGCAGCTGGCCTACTAGCGGGGGGGCCCACGAGCAGTACTTC; clone_size: NA; j_call: TRBJ2-7; d_call: TRBD2; v_call: TRBV5-1
cdr3_aa: CASSVRNIQYF; cdr3_nt: TGTGCCAGCAGTGTACGAAACATTCAGTACTTC; clone_size: few; j_call: TRBJ2-4; d_call: NA; v_call: TRBV25-1
cdr3_aa: CASTGTGEAFF; cdr3_nt: TGTGCCAGCACCGGGACAGGTGAAGCTTTCTTT; clone_size: few; j_call: TRBJ1-1; d_call: TRBD1; v_call: TRBV2
cdr3_aa: CASSPLGGYEQYF; cdr3_nt: TGTGCCAGCTCACCACTAGGGGGCTACGAGCAGTACTTC; clone_size: NA; j_call: TRBJ2-7; d_call: NA; v_call: TRBV18
cdr3_aa: CAWSPGLSNNSPLHF; cdr3_nt: TGTGCCTGGAGTCCGGGTCTGTCTAATAATTCACCCCTCCACTTT; clone_size: NA; j_call: TRBJ1-6; d_call: NA; v_call: TRBV30
cdr3_aa: CASSEFRGAGYEQYF; cdr3_nt: TGTGCCAGCAGTGAATTTCGGGGTGCAGGCTACGAGCAGTACTTC; clone_size: few; j_call: TRBJ2-7; d_call: NA; v_call: TRBV2
cdr3_aa: CASSWGQGGDTEAFF; cdr3_nt: TGTGCCAGCTCATGGGGACAGGGAGGGGATACTGAAGCTTTCTTT; clone_size: few; j_call: TRBJ1-1; d_call: TRBD1; v_call: TRBV9